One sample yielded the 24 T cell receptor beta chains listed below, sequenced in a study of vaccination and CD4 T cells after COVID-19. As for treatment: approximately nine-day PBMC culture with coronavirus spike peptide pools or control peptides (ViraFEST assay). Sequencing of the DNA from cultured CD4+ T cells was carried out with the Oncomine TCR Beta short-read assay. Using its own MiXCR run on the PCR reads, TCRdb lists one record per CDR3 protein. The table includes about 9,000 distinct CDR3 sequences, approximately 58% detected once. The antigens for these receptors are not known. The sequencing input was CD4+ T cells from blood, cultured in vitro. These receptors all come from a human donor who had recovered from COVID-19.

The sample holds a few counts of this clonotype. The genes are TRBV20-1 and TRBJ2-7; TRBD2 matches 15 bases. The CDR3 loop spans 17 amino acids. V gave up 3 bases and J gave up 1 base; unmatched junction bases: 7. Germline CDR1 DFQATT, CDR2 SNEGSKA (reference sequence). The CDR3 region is CSARASGLAGGSYEQYF. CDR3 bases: TGCAGTGCTAGGGCATCGGGACTAGCGGGAGGTTCCTACGAGCAGTACTTC.

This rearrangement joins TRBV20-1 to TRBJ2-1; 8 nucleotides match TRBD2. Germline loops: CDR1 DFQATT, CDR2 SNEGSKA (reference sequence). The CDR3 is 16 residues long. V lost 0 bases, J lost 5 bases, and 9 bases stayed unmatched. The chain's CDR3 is CSARDPLAGRHNEQFF. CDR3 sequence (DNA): TGCAGTGCTAGAGACCCCCTAGCGGGCCGACACAATGAGCAGTTCTTC.

The CDR3 DNA reads TGTGCCAGCAGTCCCCCCGTGGGGGGGCAGTACTTC. It translates to CASSPPVGGQYF. This rearrangement joins TRBV6-2 or TRBV6-3 to TRBJ2-7; TRBD2 is a possible D gene (6 bases). Germline CDR1 is MNHEY and CDR2 is SVGEGT. Trimming removed 5 bases at V and 9 bases at J, with 14 bases between. The CDR3 length is 12 residues.

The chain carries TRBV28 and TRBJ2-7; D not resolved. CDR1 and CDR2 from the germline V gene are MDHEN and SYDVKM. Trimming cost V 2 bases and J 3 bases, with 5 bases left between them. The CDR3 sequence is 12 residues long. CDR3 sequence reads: CASSLPGYEQYF. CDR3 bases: TGTGCCAGCAGTTTACCTGGCTACGAGCAGTACTTC.

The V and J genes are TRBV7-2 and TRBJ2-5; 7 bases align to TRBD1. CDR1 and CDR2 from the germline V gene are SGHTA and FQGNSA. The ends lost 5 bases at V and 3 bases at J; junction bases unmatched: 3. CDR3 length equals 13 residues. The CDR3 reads CASSGGQKETQYF. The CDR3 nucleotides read TGTGCCAGCAGCGGGGGACAGAAAGAGACCCAGTACTTC.

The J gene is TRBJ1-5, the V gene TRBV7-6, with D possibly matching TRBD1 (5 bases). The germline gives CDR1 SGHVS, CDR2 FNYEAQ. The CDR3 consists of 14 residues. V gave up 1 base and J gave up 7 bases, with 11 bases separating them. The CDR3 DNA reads TGTGCCAGCAGCTTAGGGAGGGGTGGACAGCCCCAGCATTTT. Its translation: CASSLGRGGQPQHF. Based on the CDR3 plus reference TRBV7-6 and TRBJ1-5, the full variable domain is GAGVSQSPRYKVTKRGQDVALRCDPISGHVSLYWYRQALGQGPEFLTYFNYEAQQDKSGLPNDRFSAERPEGSISTLTIQRTEQRDSAMYRCASSLGRGGQPQHFGDGTRLSIL.

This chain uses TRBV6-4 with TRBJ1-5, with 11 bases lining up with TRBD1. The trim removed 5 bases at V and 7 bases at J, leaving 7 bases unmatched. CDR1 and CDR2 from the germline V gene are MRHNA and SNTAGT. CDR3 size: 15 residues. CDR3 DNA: TGTGCCAGCAGTCAAGAGGGACAGGGGGACCAGCCCCAGCATTTT. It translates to CASSQEGQGDQPQHF.

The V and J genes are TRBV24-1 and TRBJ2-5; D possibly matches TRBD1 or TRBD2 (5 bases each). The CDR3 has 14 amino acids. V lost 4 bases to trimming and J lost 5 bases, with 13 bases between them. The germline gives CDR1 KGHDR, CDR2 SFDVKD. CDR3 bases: TGTGCCACCAGTGAGGCAGGGAAGCGGGAGACCCAGTACTTC. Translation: CATSEAGKRETQYF.

Written as DNA, the CDR3 is TGCAGTGCTAGAGATCTTGGTTCACCCCTCCACTTT. Protein product: CSARDLGSPLHF. The chain uses TRBV20-1 and TRBJ1-6, with D hard to call. This CDR3 is built from 12 residues. Germline V gene sequence: CDR1 DFQATT, CDR2 SNEGSKA (reference sequence). The ends were cut back, 0 bases at V and 9 bases at J, with 6 bases in the middle.

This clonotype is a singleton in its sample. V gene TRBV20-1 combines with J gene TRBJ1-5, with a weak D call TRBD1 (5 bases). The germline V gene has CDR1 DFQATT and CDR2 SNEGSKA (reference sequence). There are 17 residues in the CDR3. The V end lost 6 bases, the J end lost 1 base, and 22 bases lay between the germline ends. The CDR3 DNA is TGCAGTGCCAGGGAACCCCAGGGTTTGGGCAGCAATCAGCCCCAGCATTTT. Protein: CSAREPQGLGSNQPQHF.

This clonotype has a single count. The CDR3 DNA reads TGTGCCAGCAGCTTATCCGGGCTTGGCTACACCTTC. This encodes CASSLSGLGYTF. The chain has TRBV7-2 and TRBJ1-2; D call uncertain. The CDR3 sequence is 12 residues long. CDR1 SGHTA and CDR2 FQGNSA come from the germline V gene. V dropped 2 bases and J dropped 7 bases, with 8 bases sitting between them.

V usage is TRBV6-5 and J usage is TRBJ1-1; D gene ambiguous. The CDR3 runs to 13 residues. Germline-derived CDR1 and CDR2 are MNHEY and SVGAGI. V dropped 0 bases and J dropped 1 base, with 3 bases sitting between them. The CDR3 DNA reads TGTGCCAGCAGTTACTCGACGAACACTGAAGCTTTCTTT. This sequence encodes CASSYSTNTEAFF.

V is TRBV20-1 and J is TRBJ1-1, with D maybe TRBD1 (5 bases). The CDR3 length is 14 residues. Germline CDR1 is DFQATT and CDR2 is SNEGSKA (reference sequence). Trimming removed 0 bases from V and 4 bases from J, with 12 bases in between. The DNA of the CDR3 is TGCAGTGCTAGAGATAGGGGCAGGGTCACTGAAGCTTTCTTT. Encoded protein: CSARDRGRVTEAFF.

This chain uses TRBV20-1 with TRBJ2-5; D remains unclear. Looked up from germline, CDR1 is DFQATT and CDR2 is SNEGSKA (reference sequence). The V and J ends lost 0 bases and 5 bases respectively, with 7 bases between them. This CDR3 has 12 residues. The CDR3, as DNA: TGCAGTGCTAGAGATCCCCGTGAGACCCAGTACTTC. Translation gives CSARDPRETQYF.

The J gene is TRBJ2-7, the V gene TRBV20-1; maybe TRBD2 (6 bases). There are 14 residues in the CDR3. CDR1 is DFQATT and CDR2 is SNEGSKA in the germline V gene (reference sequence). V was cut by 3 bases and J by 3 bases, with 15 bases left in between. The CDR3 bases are TGCAGTGCTAGTTTGCCGGGACTCCTCTACGAGCAGTACTTC. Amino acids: CSASLPGLLYEQYF.

The CDR3 nucleotides are TGCAGTGCTAGACAACAGGGACATGGTGTAGAGACCCAGTACTTC. It yields the protein CSARQQGHGVETQYF. This chain joins TRBV20-1 and TRBJ2-5; a weak D match, TRBD1 (6 bases). In germline, CDR1 is DFQATT, CDR2 SNEGSKA (reference sequence). The CDR3 has 15 amino acids. The germline V and J ends were trimmed by 2 bases and 4 bases, with 17 bases remaining between them.

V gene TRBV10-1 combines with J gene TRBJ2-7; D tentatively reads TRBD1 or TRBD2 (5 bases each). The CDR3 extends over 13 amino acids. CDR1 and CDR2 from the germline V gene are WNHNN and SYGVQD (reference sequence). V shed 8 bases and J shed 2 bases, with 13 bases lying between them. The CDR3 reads CASPRDGAYEQYF. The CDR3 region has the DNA TGCGCCAGCCCCCGGGACGGAGCCTACGAGCAGTACTTC.

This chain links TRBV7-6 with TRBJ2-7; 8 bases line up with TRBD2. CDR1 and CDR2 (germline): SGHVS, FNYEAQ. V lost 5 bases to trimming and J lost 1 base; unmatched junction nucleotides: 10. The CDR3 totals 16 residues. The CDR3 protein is CASSKKIAGSSYEQYF. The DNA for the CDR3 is TGTGCCAGCAGCAAGAAGATAGCGGGATCTTCCTACGAGCAGTACTTC.

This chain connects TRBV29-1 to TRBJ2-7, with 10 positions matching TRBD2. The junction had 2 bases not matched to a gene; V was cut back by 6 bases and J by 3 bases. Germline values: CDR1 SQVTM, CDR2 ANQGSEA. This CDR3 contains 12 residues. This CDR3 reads CSVRTSGYEQYF. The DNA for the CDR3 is TGCAGCGTACGGACTAGCGGCTACGAGCAGTACTTC.

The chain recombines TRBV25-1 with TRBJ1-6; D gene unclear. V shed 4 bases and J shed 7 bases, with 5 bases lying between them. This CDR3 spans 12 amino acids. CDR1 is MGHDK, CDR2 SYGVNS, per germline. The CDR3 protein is CASSVTNSPLHF. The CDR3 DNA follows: TGTGCCAGCAGTGTTACAAATTCACCCCTCCACTTT.

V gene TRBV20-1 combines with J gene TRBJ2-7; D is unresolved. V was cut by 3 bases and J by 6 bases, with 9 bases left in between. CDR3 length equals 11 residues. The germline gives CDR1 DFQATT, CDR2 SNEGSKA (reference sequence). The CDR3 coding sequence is TGCAGTGCTAGCGGGCCTCGCGAGCAGTACTTC. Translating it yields CSASGPREQYF.

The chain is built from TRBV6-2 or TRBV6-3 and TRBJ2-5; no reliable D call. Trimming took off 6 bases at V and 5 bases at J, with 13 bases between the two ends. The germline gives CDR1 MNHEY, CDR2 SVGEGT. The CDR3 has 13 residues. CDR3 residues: CASSPPLSETQYF. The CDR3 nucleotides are TGTGCCAGCAGCCCTCCCCTGTCCGAGACCCAGTACTTC.

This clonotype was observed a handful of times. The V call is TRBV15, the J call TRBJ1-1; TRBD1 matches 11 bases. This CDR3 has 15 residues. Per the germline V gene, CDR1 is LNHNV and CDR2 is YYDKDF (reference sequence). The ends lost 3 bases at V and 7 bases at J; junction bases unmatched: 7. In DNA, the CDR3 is TGTGCCACCAGCAGGTTCCAGGGACAGGGGGGTGAAGCTTTCTTT. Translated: CATSRFQGQGGEAFF. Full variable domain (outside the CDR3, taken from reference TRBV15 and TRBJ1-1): DAMVIQNPRYQVTQFGKPVTLSCSQTLNHNVMYWYQQKSSQAPKLLFHYYDKDFNNEADTPDNFQSRRPNTSFCFLDIRSPGLGDTAMYLCATSRFQGQGGEAFFGQGTRLTVV.

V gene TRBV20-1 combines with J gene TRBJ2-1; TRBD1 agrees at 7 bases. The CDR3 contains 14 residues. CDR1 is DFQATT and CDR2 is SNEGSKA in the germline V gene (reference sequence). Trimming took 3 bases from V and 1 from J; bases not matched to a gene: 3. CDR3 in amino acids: CSASGRGSYNEQFF. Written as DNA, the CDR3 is TGCAGTGCTAGTGGCAGGGGGTCCTACAATGAGCAGTTCTTC.